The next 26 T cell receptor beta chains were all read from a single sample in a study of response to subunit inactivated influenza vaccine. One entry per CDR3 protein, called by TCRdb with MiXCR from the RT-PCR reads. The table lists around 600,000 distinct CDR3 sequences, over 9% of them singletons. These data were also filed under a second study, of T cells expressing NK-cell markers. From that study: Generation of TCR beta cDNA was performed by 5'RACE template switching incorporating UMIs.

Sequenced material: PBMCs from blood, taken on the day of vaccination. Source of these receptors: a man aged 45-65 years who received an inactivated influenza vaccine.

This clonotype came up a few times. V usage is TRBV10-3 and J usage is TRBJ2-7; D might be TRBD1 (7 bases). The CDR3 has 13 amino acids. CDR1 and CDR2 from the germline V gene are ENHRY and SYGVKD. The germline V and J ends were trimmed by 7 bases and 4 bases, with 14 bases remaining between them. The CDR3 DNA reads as TGTGCCATCAATCAGGGGGGAGGATACGAGCAGTACTTC. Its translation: CAINQGGGYEQYF.

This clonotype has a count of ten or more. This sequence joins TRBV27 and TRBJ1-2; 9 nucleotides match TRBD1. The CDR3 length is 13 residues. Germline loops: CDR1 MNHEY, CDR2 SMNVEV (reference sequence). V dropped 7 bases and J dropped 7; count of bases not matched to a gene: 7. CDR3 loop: CASKGTGISGYTF. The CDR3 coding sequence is TGTGCCAGCAAAGGGACAGGGATCAGTGGCTACACCTTC.

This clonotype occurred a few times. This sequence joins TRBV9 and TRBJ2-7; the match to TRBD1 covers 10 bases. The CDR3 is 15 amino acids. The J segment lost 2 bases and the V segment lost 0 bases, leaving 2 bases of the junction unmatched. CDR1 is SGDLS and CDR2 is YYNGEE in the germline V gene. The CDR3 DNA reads TGTGCCAGCAGCGTAGTTGGGACAGGGGCCTACGAGCAGTACTTC. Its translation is CASSVVGTGAYEQYF.

The CDR3 protein is CSARDGIQETQYF. The CDR3 DNA reads as TGCAGTGCTAGAGATGGGATTCAAGAGACCCAGTACTTC. This chain uses TRBV20-1 with TRBJ2-5; D gene unclear. Germline lookup yields CDR1 DFQATT and CDR2 SNEGSKA (reference sequence). The CDR3 is made up of 13 amino acids. The V gene lost 0 bases and the J gene lost 2 bases, with 7 bases spanning the gap.

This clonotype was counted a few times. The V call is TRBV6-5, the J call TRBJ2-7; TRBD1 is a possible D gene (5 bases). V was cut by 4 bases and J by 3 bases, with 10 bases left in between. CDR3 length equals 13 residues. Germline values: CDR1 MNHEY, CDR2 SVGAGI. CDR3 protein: CASSFGHGYEQYF. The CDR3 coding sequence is TGTGCCAGCAGTTTCGGACACGGCTACGAGCAGTACTTC.

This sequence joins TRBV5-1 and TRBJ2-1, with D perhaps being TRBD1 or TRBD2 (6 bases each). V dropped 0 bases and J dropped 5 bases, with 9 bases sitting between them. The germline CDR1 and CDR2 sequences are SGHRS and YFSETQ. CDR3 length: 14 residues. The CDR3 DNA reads TGCGCCAGCAGCTTGGTTAGGGGGGACAATGAGCAGTTCTTC. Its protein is CASSLVRGDNEQFF.

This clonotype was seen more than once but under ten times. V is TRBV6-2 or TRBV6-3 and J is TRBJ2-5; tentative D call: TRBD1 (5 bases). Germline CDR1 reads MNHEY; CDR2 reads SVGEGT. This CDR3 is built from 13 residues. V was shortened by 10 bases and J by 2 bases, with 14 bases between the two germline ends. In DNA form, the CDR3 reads TGTGCCACCCGAAACCAGGGACAAGAGACCCAGTACTTC. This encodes CATRNQGQETQYF.

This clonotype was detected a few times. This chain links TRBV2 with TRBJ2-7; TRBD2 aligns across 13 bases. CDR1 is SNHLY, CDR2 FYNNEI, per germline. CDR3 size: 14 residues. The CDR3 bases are TGTGCAACCAAGGGGACTAGCGGGGCCTACGAGCAGTACTTC. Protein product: CATKGTSGAYEQYF.

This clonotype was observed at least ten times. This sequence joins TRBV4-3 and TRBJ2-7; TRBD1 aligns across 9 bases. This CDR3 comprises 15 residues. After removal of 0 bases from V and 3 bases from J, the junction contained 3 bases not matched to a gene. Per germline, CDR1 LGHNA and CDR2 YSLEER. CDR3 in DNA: TGCGCCAGCAGCCAAGATCGGACAGGGGTCTACGAGCAGTACTTC. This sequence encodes CASSQDRTGVYEQYF.

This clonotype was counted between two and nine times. The CDR3 is CASSTGPVNTEAFF. Here the CDR3 DNA reads TGTGCCAGCAGTACCGGGCCAGTAAACACTGAAGCTTTCTTT. The genes are TRBV7-9 and TRBJ1-1, with unresolved D. The V and J ends lost 6 bases and 2 bases respectively, with 13 bases between them. The CDR3 has 14 residues. CDR1 and CDR2 (germline): SEHNR, FQNEAQ (reference sequence).

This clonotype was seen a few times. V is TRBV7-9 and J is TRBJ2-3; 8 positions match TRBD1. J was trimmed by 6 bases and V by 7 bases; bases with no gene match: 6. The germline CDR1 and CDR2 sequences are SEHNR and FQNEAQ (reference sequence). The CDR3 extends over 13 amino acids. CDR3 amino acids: CASNPTGGDTQYF. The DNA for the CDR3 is TGTGCCAGCAACCCAACAGGGGGGGATACGCAGTATTTT.

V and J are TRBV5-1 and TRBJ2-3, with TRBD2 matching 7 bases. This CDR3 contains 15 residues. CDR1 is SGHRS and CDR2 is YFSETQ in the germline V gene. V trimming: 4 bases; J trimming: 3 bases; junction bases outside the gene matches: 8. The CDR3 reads CASSALGRGTDTQYF. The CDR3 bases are TGCGCCAGCAGCGCCCTGGGGCGGGGGACAGATACGCAGTATTTT.

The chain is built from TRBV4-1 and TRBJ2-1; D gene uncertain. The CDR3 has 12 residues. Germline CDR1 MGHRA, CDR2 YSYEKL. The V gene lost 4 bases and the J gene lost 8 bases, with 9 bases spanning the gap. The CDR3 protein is CASSLPLDEQFF. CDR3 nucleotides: TGCGCCAGCAGCCTTCCCTTGGATGAGCAGTTCTTC.

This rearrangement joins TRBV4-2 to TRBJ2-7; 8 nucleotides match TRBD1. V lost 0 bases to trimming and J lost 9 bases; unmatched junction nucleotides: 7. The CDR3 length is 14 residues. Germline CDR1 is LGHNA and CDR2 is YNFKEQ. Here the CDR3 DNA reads TGTGCCAGCAGCCAAGATGGTGACAGGGGCAGGCAGTACTTC. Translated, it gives CASSQDGDRGRQYF.

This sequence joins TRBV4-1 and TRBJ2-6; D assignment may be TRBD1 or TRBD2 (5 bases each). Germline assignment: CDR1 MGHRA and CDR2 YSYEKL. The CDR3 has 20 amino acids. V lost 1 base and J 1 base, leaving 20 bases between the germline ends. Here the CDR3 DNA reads TGCGCCAGCAGCCAAGGCCTCATGAGGGGCCCACATTCTGGGGCCAACGTCCTGACTTTC. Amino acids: CASSQGLMRGPHSGANVLTF.

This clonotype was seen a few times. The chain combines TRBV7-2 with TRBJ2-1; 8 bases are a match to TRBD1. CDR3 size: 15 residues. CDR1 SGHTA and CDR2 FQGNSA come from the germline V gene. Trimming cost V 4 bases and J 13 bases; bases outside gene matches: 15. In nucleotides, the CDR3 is TGTGCCAGCAGCTCAGGGACAGGCCCACACCCGGAACAGTTCTTC. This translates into CASSSGTGPHPEQFF.

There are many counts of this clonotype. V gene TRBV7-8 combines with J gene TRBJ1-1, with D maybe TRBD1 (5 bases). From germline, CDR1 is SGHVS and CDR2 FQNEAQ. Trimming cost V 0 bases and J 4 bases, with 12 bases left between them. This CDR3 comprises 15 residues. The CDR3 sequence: CASSLAWRGITEAFF. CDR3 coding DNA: TGTGCCAGCAGCTTAGCGTGGAGGGGCATCACTGAAGCTTTCTTT.

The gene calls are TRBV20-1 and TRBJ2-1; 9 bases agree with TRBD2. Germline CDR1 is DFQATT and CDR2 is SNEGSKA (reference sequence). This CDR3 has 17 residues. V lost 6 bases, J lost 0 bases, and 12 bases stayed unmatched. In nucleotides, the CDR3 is TGCAGTGCCATCCGCACACTAGCGGGCTTCTCCTACAATGAGCAGTTCTTC. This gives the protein CSAIRTLAGFSYNEQFF.

The DNA of the CDR3 is TGCAGTGGCACAGGACTAGCGGGAGGTGGGGAGACCCAGTACTTC. This encodes CSGTGLAGGGETQYF. The rearrangement links TRBV20-1 to TRBJ2-5; TRBD2 matches 14 bases. V shed 7 bases, J shed 5 bases, and the junction held 9 bases outside the gene matches. Per germline, CDR1 DFQATT and CDR2 SNEGSKA (reference sequence). This CDR3 is built from 15 residues.

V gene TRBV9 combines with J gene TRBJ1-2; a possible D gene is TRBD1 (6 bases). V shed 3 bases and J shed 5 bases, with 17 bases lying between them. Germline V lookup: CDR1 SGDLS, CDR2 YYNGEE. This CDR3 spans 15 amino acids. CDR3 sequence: CASSGLQGGGYGYTF. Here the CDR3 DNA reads TGTGCCAGCAGCGGATTACAGGGTGGCGGGTATGGCTACACCTTC.

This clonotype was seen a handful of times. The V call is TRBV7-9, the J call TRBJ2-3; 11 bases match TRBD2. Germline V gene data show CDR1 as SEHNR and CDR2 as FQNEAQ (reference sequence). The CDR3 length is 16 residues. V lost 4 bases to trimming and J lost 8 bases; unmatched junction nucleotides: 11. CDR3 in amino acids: CASSSEASGRWGTQYF. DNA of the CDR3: TGTGCCAGCAGCTCGGAGGCTAGCGGGAGGTGGGGTACGCAGTATTTT. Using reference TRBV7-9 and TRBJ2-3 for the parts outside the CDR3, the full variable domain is DTGVSQNPRHKITKRGQNVTFRCDPISEHNRLYWYRQTLGQGPEFLTYFQNEAQLEKSRLLSDRFSAERPKGSFSTLEIQRTEQGDSAMYLCASSSEASGRWGTQYFGPGTRLTVL.

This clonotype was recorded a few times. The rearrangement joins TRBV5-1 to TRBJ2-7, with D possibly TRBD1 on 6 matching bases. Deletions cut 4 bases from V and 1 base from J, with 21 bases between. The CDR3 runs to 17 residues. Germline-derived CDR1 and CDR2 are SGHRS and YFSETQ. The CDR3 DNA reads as TGCGCCAGCAGCCTGTACCCTCCTACAGGGATATCCTACGAGCAGTACTTC. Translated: CASSLYPPTGISYEQYF. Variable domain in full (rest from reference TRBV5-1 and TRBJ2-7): KAGVTQTPRYLIKTRGQQVTLSCSPISGHRSVSWYQQTPGQGLQFLFEYFSETQRNKGNFPGRFSGRQFSNSRSEMNVSTLELGDSALYLCASSLYPPTGISYEQYFGPGTRLTVT.

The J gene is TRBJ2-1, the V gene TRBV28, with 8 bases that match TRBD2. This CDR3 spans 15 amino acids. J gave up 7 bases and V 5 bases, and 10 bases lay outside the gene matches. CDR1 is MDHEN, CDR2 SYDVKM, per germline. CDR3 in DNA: TGTGCCAGCAGTACCGCAAGCGGGAGCCGGAATGAGCAGTTCTTC. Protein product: CASSTASGSRNEQFF.

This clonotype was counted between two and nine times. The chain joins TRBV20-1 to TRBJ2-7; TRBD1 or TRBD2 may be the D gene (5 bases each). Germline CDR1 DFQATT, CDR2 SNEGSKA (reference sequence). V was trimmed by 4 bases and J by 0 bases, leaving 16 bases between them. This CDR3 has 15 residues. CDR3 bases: TGCAGTGCTAATTTTGGGGGATACAGCTCCTACGAGCAGTACTTC. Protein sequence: CSANFGGYSSYEQYF.

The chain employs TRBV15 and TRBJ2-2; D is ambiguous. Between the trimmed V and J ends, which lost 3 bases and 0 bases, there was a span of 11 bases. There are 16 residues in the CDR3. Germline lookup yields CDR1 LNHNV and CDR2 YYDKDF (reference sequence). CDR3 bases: TGTGCCACCAGCAGGATCAAGGGCCCGAACACCGGGGAGCTGTTTTTT. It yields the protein CATSRIKGPNTGELFF.

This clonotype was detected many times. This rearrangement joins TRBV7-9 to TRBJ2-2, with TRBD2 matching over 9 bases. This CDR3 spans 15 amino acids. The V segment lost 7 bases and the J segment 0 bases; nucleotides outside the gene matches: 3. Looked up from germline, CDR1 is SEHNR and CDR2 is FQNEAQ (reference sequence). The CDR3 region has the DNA TGTGCCAGCACCCCTAGCGGGACGAACACCGGGGAGCTGTTTTTT. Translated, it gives CASTPSGTNTGELFF.